Listed below are T cell receptor beta chains from one sample, sequenced in a study of OX40 agonist ivuxolimab in advanced cancers. Libraries were prepared by immunoSEQ multiplex PCR; TCRdb keeps only in-frame clonotypes and omits some of them. The table lists tens of thousands of clones, 70% to 85% of them singletons, with 15% to 20% in the top ten. Sequencing was performed on CD4+ or CD8+ T cells sorted from blood, taken in a trial of the OX40 agonist ivuxolimab. Receptor source: an adult with an advanced solid tumor such as melanoma, head and neck, liver or kidney cancer. The CDR3 runs from the conserved cysteine through the conserved F or W. The D gene is left open where the match is weak. Clone size is not always given. Where it is, it says once, few, many or a class for expanded clones.

v_call: TRBV4-3; cdr3_length: 16; d_call: NA; j_call: TRBJ2-1; clone_size: NA; cdr3_aa: CASSQFNPGFYNEQFF; cdr3_nt: TGCGCCAGCAGCCAATTTAACCCGGGATTTTACAATGAGCAGTTCTTC
v_call: TRBV7-3; cdr3_length: 15; d_call: TRBD2; j_call: TRBJ2-2; clone_size: NA; cdr3_aa: CASSLSGGTTGELFF; cdr3_nt: TGTGCCAGCAGCCTCAGCGGGGGTACCACCGGGGAGCTGTTTTTT
v_call: TRBV11-2; cdr3_length: 15; d_call: NA; j_call: TRBJ2-1; clone_size: NA; cdr3_aa: CASSFGGPPYNEQFF; cdr3_nt: TGTGCCAGCAGCTTTGGGGGCCCCCCCTACAATGAGCAGTTCTTC
v_call: TRBV27; cdr3_length: 14; d_call: TRBD1; j_call: TRBJ2-7; clone_size: NA; cdr3_aa: CASSTPGQGYEQYF; cdr3_nt: TGTGCCAGCAGTACTCCGGGACAGGGATACGAGCAGTACTTC
v_call: TRBV4-3; cdr3_length: 15; d_call: NA; j_call: TRBJ2-2; clone_size: NA; cdr3_aa: CASSQAGQHTGELFF; cdr3_nt: TGCGCCAGCAGCCAAGCGGGCCAGCACACCGGGGAGCTGTTTTTT
v_call: TRBV9; cdr3_length: 18; d_call: NA; j_call: TRBJ2-1; clone_size: NA; cdr3_aa: CASSESSYGTLRINEQFF; cdr3_nt: TGTGCCAGCAGCGAGAGCTCCTACGGGACTCTCCGTATCAATGAGCAGTTCTTC
v_call: TRBV14; cdr3_length: 13; d_call: NA; j_call: TRBJ1-1; clone_size: NA; cdr3_aa: CASSRVSNTEAFF; cdr3_nt: TGTGCCAGCAGTCGGGTGTCGAACACTGAAGCTTTCTTT
v_call: TRBV9; cdr3_length: 15; d_call: NA; j_call: TRBJ1-1; clone_size: few; cdr3_aa: CASSVGATSNTEAFF; cdr3_nt: TGTGCCAGCAGCGTTGGAGCTACCTCGAACACTGAAGCTTTCTTT
v_call: TRBV4-3; cdr3_length: 14; d_call: NA; j_call: TRBJ1-4; clone_size: few; cdr3_aa: CASSQDGTNEKLFF; cdr3_nt: TGCGCCAGCAGCCAAGACGGGACTAATGAAAAACTGTTTTTT
v_call: TRBV15; cdr3_length: 15; d_call: TRBD1; j_call: TRBJ1-5; clone_size: NA; cdr3_aa: CATSRDRFNNQPQHF; cdr3_nt: TGTGCCACCAGCAGGGACAGGTTTAACAATCAGCCCCAGCATTTT
v_call: TRBV9; cdr3_length: 14; d_call: TRBD2; j_call: TRBJ2-5; clone_size: NA; cdr3_aa: CASSASGSEETQYF; cdr3_nt: TGTGCCAGCAGCGCTAGCGGGTCAGAAGAGACCCAGTACTTC
v_call: TRBV6-6; cdr3_length: 15; d_call: NA; j_call: TRBJ2-2; clone_size: NA; cdr3_aa: CASSSGGVVTGELFF; cdr3_nt: TGTGCCAGCAGTTCGGGTGGGGTAGTCACCGGGGAGCTGTTTTTT
v_call: TRBV5-6; cdr3_length: 11; d_call: NA; j_call: TRBJ1-2; clone_size: NA; cdr3_aa: CASSFSRGYTF; cdr3_nt: TGTGCCAGCAGCTTTTCTCGTGGCTACACCTTC
v_call: TRBV7-2; cdr3_length: 16; d_call: TRBD2; j_call: TRBJ2-3; clone_size: NA; cdr3_aa: CASSLPGGTRTDTQYF; cdr3_nt: TGTGCCAGCAGCCTACCCGGGGGGACCCGCACAGATACGCAGTATTTT
v_call: TRBV20-1; cdr3_length: 11; d_call: NA; j_call: TRBJ2-5; clone_size: NA; cdr3_aa: CSAGTPGTQYF; cdr3_nt: TGCAGTGCCGGGACACCCGGGACCCAGTACTTC
v_call: TRBV7-3; cdr3_length: 14; d_call: TRBD2; j_call: TRBJ2-1; clone_size: NA; cdr3_aa: CASSPSGGVDEQFF; cdr3_nt: TGTGCCAGCAGCCCAAGCGGGGGGGTTGATGAGCAGTTCTTC
v_call: TRBV5-6; cdr3_length: 15; d_call: NA; j_call: TRBJ2-5; clone_size: NA; cdr3_aa: CASSLTRLAPETQYF; cdr3_nt: TGTGCCAGCAGCTTAACCAGACTGGCCCCAGAGACCCAGTACTTC
v_call: TRBV7-9; cdr3_length: 16; d_call: NA; j_call: TRBJ1-4; clone_size: once; cdr3_aa: CASSSISGDLNEKLFF; cdr3_nt: TGTGCCAGCAGCTCGATATCAGGGGACTTGAATGAAAAACTGTTTTTT
v_call: TRBV6-5; cdr3_length: 13; d_call: NA; j_call: TRBJ2-3; clone_size: NA; cdr3_aa: CASLRSSTDTQYF; cdr3_nt: TGTGCCAGCCTTAGGTCTAGCACAGATACGCAGTATTTT
v_call: TRBV7-2; cdr3_length: 16; d_call: NA; j_call: TRBJ2-1; clone_size: NA; cdr3_aa: CASSLVTGHGGDEQFF; cdr3_nt: TGTGCCAGCAGCTTAGTCACCGGGCATGGAGGCGATGAGCAGTTCTTC
v_call: TRBV30; cdr3_length: 12; d_call: TRBD2; j_call: TRBJ2-7; clone_size: NA; cdr3_aa: CAGSGGTYEQYF; cdr3_nt: TGTGCCGGAAGCGGGGGGACCTACGAGCAGTACTTC
v_call: TRBV6-5; cdr3_length: 15; d_call: TRBD1; j_call: TRBJ2-3; clone_size: NA; cdr3_aa: CASTQTGGGLDTQYF; cdr3_nt: TGTGCCAGCACCCAAACAGGGGGCGGATTGGATACGCAGTATTTT
v_call: TRBV29-1; cdr3_length: 13; d_call: TRBD2; j_call: TRBJ2-3; clone_size: once; cdr3_aa: CRAGEVSTDTQYF; cdr3_nt: TGCAGGGCGGGGGAGGTTAGCACAGATACGCAGTATTTT
v_call: TRBV7-8; cdr3_length: 15; d_call: TRBD2; j_call: TRBJ2-7; clone_size: NA; cdr3_aa: CASSLAGGWAYEQYF; cdr3_nt: TGTGCCAGCAGCTTAGCGGGGGGGTGGGCCTACGAGCAGTACTTC
v_call: TRBV7-2; cdr3_length: 15; d_call: TRBD1; j_call: TRBJ1-5; clone_size: few; cdr3_aa: CASSDGTGNYQPQHF; cdr3_nt: TGTGCCAGCAGCGATGGGACAGGGAATTATCAGCCCCAGCATTTT